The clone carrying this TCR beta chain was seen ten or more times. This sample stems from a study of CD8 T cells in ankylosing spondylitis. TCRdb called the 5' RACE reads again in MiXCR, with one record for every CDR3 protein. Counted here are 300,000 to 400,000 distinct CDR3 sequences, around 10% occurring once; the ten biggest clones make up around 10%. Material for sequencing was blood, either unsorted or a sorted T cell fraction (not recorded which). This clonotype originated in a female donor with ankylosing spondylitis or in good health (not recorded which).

CDR3 DNA sequence: TGCAGTGCTTCTGGACAGGACCCAGATACGCAGTATTTT. Its protein product is CSASGQDPDTQYF. The genes are TRBV20-1 and TRBJ2-3, with TRBD1 matching over 7 bases. This CDR3 contains 13 residues. V was clipped by 5 bases and J by 4 bases; unmatched bases: 6. The germline CDR1 and CDR2 sequences are DFQATT and SNEGSKA (reference sequence).